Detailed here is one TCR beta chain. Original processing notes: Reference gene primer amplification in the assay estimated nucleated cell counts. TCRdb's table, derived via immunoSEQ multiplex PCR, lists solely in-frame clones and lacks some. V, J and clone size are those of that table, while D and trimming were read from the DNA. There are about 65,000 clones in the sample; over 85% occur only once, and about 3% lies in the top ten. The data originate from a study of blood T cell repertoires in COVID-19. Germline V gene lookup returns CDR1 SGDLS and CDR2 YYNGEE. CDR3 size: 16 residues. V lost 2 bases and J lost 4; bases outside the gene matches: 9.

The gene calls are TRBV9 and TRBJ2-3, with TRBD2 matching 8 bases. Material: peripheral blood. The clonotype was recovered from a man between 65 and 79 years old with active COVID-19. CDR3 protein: CASSVTGTSPPDTQYF. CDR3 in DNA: TGTGCCAGCAGCGTCACCGGGACTAGTCCCCCAGATACGCAGTATTTT.